The 30 T cell receptor beta chains below were found in one sample sequenced in a study of CD4+ T cells in melanoma. Here immunoSEQ multiplex PCR was the method, and the copy in TCRdb shows in-frame clones only, minus some. The profile covers roughly 60,000 clones, with over 60% appearing a single time and 4.8% taken by the ten largest. What was sequenced was tumor tissue. The origin of the receptors is a human donor with melanoma.

CDR3 sequence (DNA): TGTGCCAGCTCCCCCCGGTTCGGTACGCAGTATTTT. Translating it yields CASSPRFGTQYF. The chain uses TRBV18 and TRBJ2-3, with D unresolved. In germline, CDR1 is KGHSH, CDR2 LQKENI. This CDR3 comprises 12 residues. Trimming stripped 6 bases from V and 8 bases from J, with 12 bases between. Combining the CDR3 with reference TRBV18 and TRBJ2-3 gives the whole variable domain NAGVMQNPRHLVRRRGQEARLRCSPMKGHSHVYWYRQLPEEGLKFMVYLQKENIIDESGMPKERFSAEFPKEGPSILRIQQVVRGDSAAYFCASSPRFGTQYFGPGTRLTVL.

In DNA, the CDR3 is TGTGCCAGCAGCATACTACAGGGGGCGGTCGGGGAGCTGTTTTTT. Amino acid sequence: CASSILQGAVGELFF. This chain uses TRBV27 with TRBJ2-2; the match to TRBD1 covers 9 bases. Germline V gives CDR1 MNHEY, CDR2 SMNVEV (reference sequence). Trimming cost V 6 bases and J 7 bases; bases outside gene matches: 9. The CDR3 sequence is 15 residues long.

This clone came up a few times. This chain connects TRBV9 to TRBJ2-3, with D uncertain. CDR1 and CDR2 (germline): SGDLS, YYNGEE. This CDR3 has 14 residues. V shed 0 bases and J shed 5 bases, with 10 bases lying between them. The CDR3 sequence is CASSVGPVIDTQYF. The CDR3 DNA reads as TGTGCCAGCAGCGTAGGTCCAGTCATAGATACGCAGTATTTT. The full variable domain, completed using reference TRBV9 and TRBJ2-3, is DSGVTQTPKHLITATGQRVTLRCSPRSGDLSVYWYQQSLDQGLQFLIQYYNGEERAKGNILERFSAQQFPDLHSELNLSSLELGDSALYFCASSVGPVIDTQYFGPGTRLTVL.

The chain carries TRBV7-9 and TRBJ2-7; no firm D call. CDR1 is SEHNR, CDR2 FQNEAQ, per germline (reference sequence). The CDR3 covers 14 residues. The V end lost 1 base, the J end lost 2 bases, and 9 bases lay between the germline ends. CDR3 nucleotide sequence: TGTGCCAGCAGCTTAGGGTCAGGCCCCTACGAGCAGTACTTC. Encoded protein: CASSLGSGPYEQYF.

This clone showed up many times. Here the CDR3 reads CASSWDSNSPLHF. The CDR3 DNA is TGTGCCAGCAGTTGGGACTCTAATTCACCCCTCCACTTT. This sequence joins TRBV6-4 and TRBJ1-6; weak D call: TRBD1 (5 bases). Germline CDR1 reads MRHNA; CDR2 reads SNTAGT. The V and J ends lost 5 bases and 6 bases respectively, with 8 bases between them. The CDR3 consists of 13 residues.

The CDR3 DNA follows: TGTGCCAGCAGCGTAGCGTACAGGGGAGGCGAGCAGTACTTC. It specifies CASSVAYRGGEQYF. The chain employs TRBV9 and TRBJ2-7, with a possible D match to TRBD1 (7 bases). The V gene's germline CDR1 is SGDLS and CDR2 YYNGEE. This CDR3 is 14 amino acids long. The germline V and J ends were trimmed by 0 bases and 6 bases, with 13 bases remaining between them.

The chain employs TRBV6-6 and TRBJ1-5, with 9 positions matching TRBD1. From germline, CDR1 is MNHNY and CDR2 SVGAGI (reference sequence). After removal of 8 bases from V and 4 bases from J, the junction contained 3 bases not matched to a gene. The CDR3 covers 13 residues. CDR3 DNA sequence: TGTGCCAGCGGGGACAGGGAAAATCAGCCCCAGCATTTT. Amino acid sequence: CASGDRENQPQHF.

The chain is built from TRBV5-1 and TRBJ2-7; maybe TRBD1 (6 bases). Trimming pared 0 bases from V and 5 bases from J, leaving 12 bases between. This CDR3 region has 14 residues. Germline CDR1 is SGHRS and CDR2 is YFSETQ. This CDR3 reads CASSLVQGTNEQYF. In DNA form, the CDR3 reads TGCGCCAGCAGCTTGGTACAGGGTACTAACGAGCAGTACTTC.

The rearrangement joins TRBV5-1 to TRBJ1-2; 11 bases are shared with TRBD1. The CDR3 length is 16 residues. J was trimmed by 4 bases and V by 0 bases; bases with no gene match: 5. CDR1 is SGHRS, CDR2 YFSETQ, per germline. The CDR3 sequence is CASSLGGQGASYGYTF. The CDR3 nucleotides are TGCGCCAGCAGCTTGGGCGGACAGGGGGCTTCCTATGGCTACACCTTC.

This chain joins TRBV7-2 and TRBJ2-3; 9 bases map to TRBD2. V gave up 1 base and J gave up 3 bases; unmatched junction bases: 2. Per the germline V gene, CDR1 is SGHTA and CDR2 is FQGNSA. CDR3 length: 15 amino acids. The CDR3 here is CASSLGSGGTDTQYF. CDR3 coding DNA: TGTGCCAGCAGCTTAGGAAGCGGGGGGACAGATACGCAGTATTTT.

V usage is TRBV7-9 and J usage is TRBJ1-1; TRBD1 is a possible D gene (5 bases). Trimming cost V 5 bases and J 1 base, with 14 bases left between them. Germline V gives CDR1 SEHNR, CDR2 FQNEAQ (reference sequence). The length of the CDR3 is 15 residues. The CDR3: CASSQGEPENTEAFF. The DNA for the CDR3 is TGTGCCAGCAGCCAAGGGGAACCGGAGAACACTGAAGCTTTCTTT.

The gene calls are TRBV4-1 and TRBJ1-3; a possible D gene is TRBD1 (5 bases). Germline CDR1 MGHRA, CDR2 YSYEKL. The CDR3 totals 14 residues. V lost 4 bases and J lost 4, with 11 bases in between. Written as DNA, the CDR3 is TGCGCCAGCAGCCCCGGGGGTTCGGGAAACACCATATATTTT. Its translation is CASSPGGSGNTIYF.

The V and J genes are TRBV27 and TRBJ2-7; 7 bases line up with TRBD2. Germline trimming cut 3 bases from V and 6 bases from J; bases unmatched to any gene: 5. The length of the CDR3 is 13 residues. CDR1 MNHEY and CDR2 SMNVEV come from the germline V gene (reference sequence). CDR3 sequence (DNA): TGTGCCAGCAGTTTGGGGGGGATAGCCGAGCAGTACTTC. Translation gives CASSLGGIAEQYF.

The CDR3 DNA sequence: TGTGCCAGCAAGTTTGGGAAGAACACTGAAGCTTTCTTT. Amino acids: CASKFGKNTEAFF. The V and J genes are TRBV2 and TRBJ1-1; D gene unclear. V lost 7 bases and J lost 1, with 10 bases in between. The CDR3 has 13 residues. Germline values: CDR1 SNHLY, CDR2 FYNNEI.

The chain joins TRBV4-2 to TRBJ1-2; D not certain. The CDR3 covers 11 residues. V dropped 0 bases and J dropped 8 bases, with 4 bases sitting between them. Germline V gene lookup returns CDR1 LGHNA and CDR2 YNFKEQ. Here the CDR3 DNA reads TGTGCCAGCAGCCAAGACGGAGGCTACACCTTC. This encodes CASSQDGGYTF.

The chain is built from TRBV2 and TRBJ1-1; no clear D. Trimming pared 3 bases from V and 5 bases from J, leaving 13 bases between. The CDR3 sequence is 14 residues long. The V gene's germline CDR1 is SNHLY and CDR2 FYNNEI. Written as DNA, the CDR3 is TGTGCCAGCAGTGATTCGCTGGGGTTTACTGAAGCTTTCTTT. Amino acid sequence: CASSDSLGFTEAFF.

In this sample, this clone turned up once. This sequence joins TRBV15 and TRBJ2-3, with D unclear. Germline V gives CDR1 LNHNV, CDR2 YYDKDF (reference sequence). The CDR3 is 15 amino acids. V shed 1 base and J shed 5 bases, with 13 bases lying between them. The CDR3 DNA is TGTGCCACCAGCAGAGCGGCGGTGGCGGTAGATACGCAGTATTTT. It yields the protein CATSRAAVAVDTQYF.

The chain links TRBV12-5 to TRBJ2-1; 11 nucleotides line up with TRBD2. Germline CDR1 reads LGHNT; CDR2 reads FRNRAP. The trim removed 4 bases at V and 5 bases at J, leaving 13 bases unmatched. This CDR3 has 18 amino acids. DNA for the CDR3: TGTGCTAGTGGTTGGTCCGGGACTAGCGGCTCGATGGACAATGAGCAGTTCTTC. Its translation: CASGWSGTSGSMDNEQFF.

This clone was recorded a few times. V and J are TRBV6-6 and TRBJ2-3; D is ambiguous. V lost 2 bases and J lost 0, with 6 bases in between. Germline lookup yields CDR1 MNHNY and CDR2 SVGAGI (reference sequence). This CDR3 spans 14 amino acids. The CDR3 sequence: CASSYTPSTDTQYF. The CDR3 bases are TGTGCCAGCAGTTACACTCCTAGCACAGATACGCAGTATTTT.

The rearrangement uses TRBV2 and TRBJ2-3; no clear D. Trimming removed 4 bases from V and 5 bases from J, with 10 bases in between. Germline lookup yields CDR1 SNHLY and CDR2 FYNNEI. The CDR3 sequence is 13 residues long. The CDR3 nucleotides read TGTGCCAGCAGTGTAGGGCTGATAGATACGCAGTATTTT. Translation: CASSVGLIDTQYF.

The chain recombines TRBV19 with TRBJ1-1, with 8 nucleotides matching TRBD1. CDR1 and CDR2 from the germline V gene are LNHDA and SQIVND (reference sequence). The CDR3 runs 16 residues. The trim removed 3 bases at V and 7 bases at J, leaving 13 bases unmatched. The DNA of the CDR3 is TGTGCCAGTAGTATTCGGCGGAAGGACAGGGACGGTGAAGCTTTCTTT. This encodes CASSIRRKDRDGEAFF.

The chain carries TRBV10-3 and TRBJ2-7; D perhaps matches TRBD2 (5 bases). Germline values: CDR1 ENHRY, CDR2 SYGVKD. V lost 3 bases and J 5 bases, leaving 14 bases between the germline ends. The CDR3 length is 14 residues. This chain's CDR3 is CAISDTAGVHEQYF. CDR3 nucleotides: TGTGCCATCAGTGATACCGCCGGGGTCCACGAGCAGTACTTC.

This clone was recorded once. The chain has TRBV7-2 and TRBJ1-2; 10 nucleotides match TRBD1. Germline trimming cut 5 bases from V and 4 bases from J; bases unmatched to any gene: 7. The germline V gene encodes CDR1 SGHTA and CDR2 FQGNSA. The CDR3 covers 15 residues. This chain's CDR3 is CASSKPGQGGYGYTF. CDR3 DNA: TGTGCCAGCAGCAAACCTGGACAGGGGGGCTATGGCTACACCTTC.

This sequence joins TRBV6-5 and TRBJ1-1; D gene unclear. The CDR3 has 13 amino acids. Germline CDR1 and CDR2: MNHEY and SVGAGI. Between the trimmed V and J ends, which lost 5 bases and 6 bases, there was a span of 13 bases. CDR3 sequence reads: CASSQTLWAEAFF. CDR3 nucleotides: TGTGCCAGCAGTCAGACGCTTTGGGCTGAAGCTTTCTTT.

This chain joins TRBV2 and TRBJ2-1; no clear D. The CDR3 sequence is 12 residues long. Germline V CDR1 and CDR2: SNHLY, FYNNEI. V was pared by 9 bases and J by 5 bases, with 11 bases between. CDR3 sequence (DNA): TGTGCCAGTTCCTTCATAGACAATGAGCAGTTCTTC. It specifies CASSFIDNEQFF.

This chain joins TRBV11-3 and TRBJ2-1; 7 bases match TRBD1. The CDR3 extends over 13 amino acids. Losses at the gene ends were 6 bases for V and 9 bases for J; bases not matched to a gene: 8. The germline V gene encodes CDR1 SGHNT and CDR2 YENEEA. The CDR3 DNA sequence: TGTGCCAGCAGACAGGGGAGAACGGGTGAGCAGTTCTTC. This gives the protein CASRQGRTGEQFF.

The chain combines TRBV5-4 with TRBJ2-7; no reliable D call. The CDR3 has 12 amino acids. Between the trimmed V and J ends, which lost 3 bases and 5 bases, there was a span of 9 bases. Germline CDR1 and CDR2: SGHNT and YYREEE (reference sequence). The CDR3 reads CASSSSRDEQYF. The DNA of the CDR3 is TGTGCCAGCAGCTCGTCGCGAGACGAGCAGTACTTC.

The chain employs TRBV7-9 and TRBJ1-5; D is unresolved. The V and J ends lost 0 bases and 0 bases respectively, with 3 bases between them. CDR1 and CDR2 (germline): SEHNR, FQNEAQ (reference sequence). The CDR3 sequence is 14 residues long. The CDR3 DNA follows: TGTGCCAGCAGCTTAGCGCCTAGCAATCAGCCCCAGCATTTT. This gives the protein CASSLAPSNQPQHF.

The CDR3, as DNA: TGTGCCAGCAGTTCGGACAGGGTGGGCCTATACGAGCAGTACTTC. This codes for CASSSDRVGLYEQYF. This chain joins TRBV28 and TRBJ2-7, with 8 nucleotides matching TRBD1. The trim removed 4 bases at V and 4 bases at J, leaving 9 bases unmatched. The CDR3 loop spans 15 amino acids. CDR1 MDHEN and CDR2 SYDVKM come from the germline V gene.

This chain connects TRBV19 to TRBJ2-6; no clear D. The CDR3 consists of 14 residues. Trimming pared 5 bases from V and 2 bases from J, leaving 7 bases between. Germline V gene sequence: CDR1 LNHDA, CDR2 SQIVND (reference sequence). CDR3: CASSVRAGANVLTF. In DNA form, the CDR3 reads TGTGCCAGTAGTGTAAGGGCTGGGGCCAACGTCCTGACTTTC.